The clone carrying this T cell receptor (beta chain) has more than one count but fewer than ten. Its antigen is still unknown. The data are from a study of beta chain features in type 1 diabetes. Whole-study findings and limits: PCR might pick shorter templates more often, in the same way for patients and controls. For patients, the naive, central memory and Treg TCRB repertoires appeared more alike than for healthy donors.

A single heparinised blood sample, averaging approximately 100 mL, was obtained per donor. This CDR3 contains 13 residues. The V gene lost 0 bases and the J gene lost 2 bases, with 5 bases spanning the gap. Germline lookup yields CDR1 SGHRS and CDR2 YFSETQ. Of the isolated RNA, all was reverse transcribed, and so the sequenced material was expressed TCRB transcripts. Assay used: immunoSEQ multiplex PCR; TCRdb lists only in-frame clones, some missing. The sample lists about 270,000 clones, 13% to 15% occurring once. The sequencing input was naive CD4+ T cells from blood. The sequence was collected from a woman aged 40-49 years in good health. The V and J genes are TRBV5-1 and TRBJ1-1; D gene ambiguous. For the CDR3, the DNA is TGCGCCAGCAGCTTGGTTCGTAACACTGAAGCTTTCTTT. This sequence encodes CASSLVRNTEAFF. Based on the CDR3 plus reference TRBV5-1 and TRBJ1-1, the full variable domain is KAGVTQTPRYLIKTRGQQVTLSCSPISGHRSVSWYQQTPGQGLQFLFEYFSETQRNKGNFPGRFSGRQFSNSRSEMNVSTLELGDSALYLCASSLVRNTEAFFGQGTRLTVV.